This T cell receptor (beta chain) came from a study of blood T cell repertoires in COVID-19 (dated by TCRdb to about 2020). Regarding the complete study: Collaborator samples came from the United States, Italy and Spain and covered acute and convalescent phases of COVID-19. The prospective study material was composed of cDNA or gDNA derived from T cells, B-cell-depleted T cells, or PBMCs. Deeply sampled blood TCRbeta repertoires from subjects exposed to, actively infected with, or recovered from COVID-19 were included in the dataset. The repertoires were released in a freely available public database intended as a resource for research on the immune response to SARS-CoV-2. Samples were obtained from the ongoing ImmuneRACE study (first 160 participants) and from 1,200 or so subjects provided by 6 global collaborators. Sample metadata almost always included a de-identified subject ID, COVID-19 status, age in years and sex. Where HLA class I and class II types were available, the types were taken from metadata supplied by the sample provider, not from assay-based typing. Points the paper makes about the study in general: The quantity of clinical and demographic metadata differed by source and by participant and was supplied without curation.

The collaborating institutions used their own protocols to collect whole blood in K2EDTA tubes. For TCRbeta analysis, collaborators shipped samples in one of three forms: frozen whole blood, isolated PBMCs, or DNA extracted from either of those sample types. From the germline V gene, CDR1 is SGDLS and CDR2 is YYNGEE. Trimming takes 0 bases off V and 6 bases off J; junction bases not matched to a gene: 8. Its CDR3 holds 15 amino acids, cysteine through phenylalanine. Only the CDR3 DNA stays, 45 bases, in frame from base 1. Regarding this clone: Its antigen is not yet known. The record has no base qualities; no much larger clone is one base away.

The immunoSEQ Assay, a bias-controlled multiplex PCR, was used to amplify TCRbeta CDR3 regions from genomic DNA. Regarding the original processing steps: The number of nucleated cells in each sample was estimated from the amplification of reference gene primers within the assay. To quantify the absolute abundance of each unique TCRbeta CDR3 rearrangement, sequence reads were collapsed and filtered. For each sample, productive Simpson clonality was calculated as the square root of Simpson's diversity index over productive rearrangements. Imported from immuneACCESS, the table was reduced by TCRdb to in-frame sequences with V and J called. These copies leave out some clones; in studies compared against another copy, an unresolved V gene accounts for under half, and the cause of the remainder is not known. That table is the source of V, J and clone size, and D and trimming were worked out from the DNA. This sample holds some 340,000 clones; about four fifths were observed only once. The top ten constitute around 3% of the sample.

The sample comprised peripheral blood. This receptor was taken from a man younger than 45 with active or convalescent COVID-19. The chain was built from TRBV9 and TRBJ1-2, and 7 bases in between align with TRBD1. The CDR3 reads CASSVVEGARNGYTF. The bases are TGTGCCAGCAGCGTAGTAGAGGGGGCGCGGAATGGCTACACCTTC.